Here is one T cell receptor (beta chain) with its context. This clonotype was picked up a small number of times. This clone's antigen is unknown. The record has no base qualities; no much larger clone is one base away. The source of the sample is a study of regulatory T cells in long-lasting Graves disease (dated by TCRdb to about 2021). Regarding the study in general: Persistent Graves' disease was defined as persistently positive TSH receptor autoantibodies together with antithyroid drug treatment for over 5 years. A total of around 35 samples underwent TCR sequencing, from about 13 patients with persistent Graves' disease and around 20 patients with newly diagnosed Graves' disease. Patients with persistent Graves' disease were compared with patients with newly diagnosed Graves' disease using TCR sequencing and RNA sequencing of peripheral blood. In the clinical cohort, patients with persistent Graves' disease had used antithyroid drugs for an average of around 9.3 years. The study was registered as a clinical trial and conducted in China. Findings and caveats that apply to the study as a whole: Sequencing and analysis were restricted to the TCR beta chain. Lower TCR Shannon entropy and fewer highly expanded clones were observed in persistent Graves' disease patients than in newly diagnosed patients, which suggested clonal expansion. The authors noted that the small sample size was a limitation that may lower accuracy. A larger number of public clonotypes was shared among persistent patients (over 2,500) than among newly diagnosed patients (approximately 1,000). Only peripheral blood was studied, because thyroid tissue, the primary lesion, was inaccessible. Preferential use of TRBV28, TRBJ1-2 and TRBJ2-5 was observed in persistent disease, whereas TRBV20-1 and TRBJ2-1 were favored in newly diagnosed disease.

The sample's time point, from its label and the paper: persistent/refractory GD, antithyroid drugs over 5 years with positive TRAb. RNA was extracted from PBMCs in TRIzol for both TCR sequencing and RNA sequencing. The diagnosis of Graves' disease was made according to American Thyroid Association guidelines. Patients were recruited from an endocrinology department in Xi'an, China. Each patient gave about 10 milliliters of peripheral blood, collected in an EDTA anticoagulant tube. Ficoll Paque Plus density gradient separation was used to isolate PBMCs, and no further T cell sorting was done. An Agilent 2100 Bioanalyzer and agarose gel were used to check RNA quality, and a NanoDrop 2000 was used to measure RNA concentration. Libraries were prepared through multiplex PCR. TCRdb names Illumina HiSeq 4000 as the instrument used. iRepertoire HTBI primers and Arm-PCR amplification of CDR3 regions were used to construct TCR beta libraries. Before sequencing, the PCR products went through gel purification. The published analysis was carried out like this. A total of 62 TRBV and 14 TRBJ segments were identified across samples and were used for gene usage analysis of CDR3 amino acid clonotypes. COPE and FqMerger were used to merge the filtered high-quality paired reads into contigs. BLAST was used to align contigs to the IMGT TRBV, TRBD and TRBJ reference genes, and CDR3 was defined following IMGT. Clonotypes above 0.1% frequency were classified as highly expanded clones. Shannon entropy served as the measure of repertoire diversity, while the Gini coefficient captured V-J evenness. Clonotypes shared by more than one individual were considered public. TCRdb passed the public sequencing reads through fastp at Q25 and MiXCR, retaining productive beta sequences. All rows with the same CDR3 protein become a single entry with the most common DNA and genes. TCRdb's processing, not the study's, gives the V and J calls here. This sample holds 400,000 to 500,000 distinct CDR3 sequences; roughly 21% were observed only once. The ten largest clones add up to over 6% of the sample.

CDR1 and CDR2 (LNHDA, SQIVND) derive from the germline V gene (reference sequence). Measured from the cysteine to the phenylalanine, the CDR3 is 12 residues long. Only CDR3 DNA remains: 36 bases, in frame from the first base. Cut back by 7 bases and 10 bases, the V and J ends lie 14 bases apart. Source: peripheral blood mononuclear cells (PBMCs), taken when the disease was refractory, from a patient treated with antithyroid drugs. This sequence originates from a female donor with Graves disease. The rearrangement joined TRBV19 to TRBJ1-5; the D gene cannot be named for sure. The encoded CDR3 is CASMNISGPQHF. The nucleotide sequence reads TGTGCCAGTATGAACATATCCGGCCCCCAGCATTTT.